This TCR beta chain was observed in a study of blood T cells in healthy people across ages. Primed by a sample-barcoded 5' primer and a J-beta primer mix, a second PCR proceeded for about 7 to 11 cycles. TCRdb passed the 5' RACE reads through MiXCR, listing each CDR3 protein once. The table includes about 930,000 distinct CDR3 sequences, 25% to 30% detected once. This clonotype came up many times. CDR3 size: 15 residues. The V end lost 5 bases, the J end lost 8 bases, and 21 bases lay between the germline ends. Germline CDR1 reads MNHEY; CDR2 reads SMNVEV (reference sequence). The data also belong to a second study, concerning T cells of mothers and their children. In that study: Across the analysis, no persistent microchimeric T cell clones were detected.

This clonotype was sampled from a woman aged 40 to 55 in good health. This sequence joins TRBV27 and TRBJ1-2; D is ambiguous. The sample consisted of blood. In DNA form, the CDR3 reads TGTGCCAGCAGTGGCTCGGCCGGGCAGAGTGGAGGCTACACCTTC. This codes for CASSGSAGQSGGYTF.